The 15 T cell receptor beta chains in this list originate from one sample, sequenced in a study of T cells after yellow fever vaccination. A single record per CDR3 protein comes from TCRdb applying MiXCR to the 5' RACE reads. The sample yields 300,000 to 450,000 distinct CDR3 sequences, 8.1% seen once. The sample here was PBMCs, taken around 45 days after the first yellow fever vaccination. The receptors originated from a man aged 18 to 29 who received the YFV17D yellow fever vaccine.

A word on this clonotype: A read error may produce the germline difference seen at one junction end. The V call is TRBV6-4, the J call TRBJ2-1; the D gene is possibly TRBD1 (5 bases). The CDR3 spans 14 residues. In germline, CDR1 is MRHNA, CDR2 SNTAGT. CDR3 sequence reads: CASSAGQVYDEQFF. In nucleotides, the CDR3 is TGTGCCAGCAGTGCAGGGCAGGTCTACGATGAGCAGTTCTTC.

CDR3 coding DNA: TGTGCCAGCTCAGCGCCCTACAGGGACGGGAATTCACCCCTCCACTTT. Translating it yields CASSAPYRDGNSPLHF. The J gene is TRBJ1-6, the V gene TRBV18, with a tentative D call TRBD1 (6 bases). The CDR3 extends over 16 amino acids. Trimming took 5 bases from V and 7 from J, leaving 18 bases between them. Germline V gene lookup returns CDR1 KGHSH and CDR2 LQKENI.

This clonotype was recorded many times. CDR3 amino acids: CASSGHYTEAFF. The CDR3 region has the DNA TGTGCCAGCTCGGGACACTACACTGAAGCTTTCTTT. This chain connects TRBV7-3 to TRBJ1-1, with D perhaps matching TRBD1 (6 bases). There are 12 residues in the CDR3. Germline V gene lookup returns CDR1 SGHTA and CDR2 FQGTGA. Between the trimmed V and J ends, which lost 8 bases and 3 bases, there was a span of 10 bases.

In its sample, this clonotype was seen a few times. This chain joins TRBV3-1 and TRBJ1-6; 8 bases agree with TRBD1. J was trimmed by 8 bases and V by 4 bases; bases with no gene match: 4. This CDR3 is 14 amino acids long. Germline CDR1 and CDR2: LGHDT and YNNKEL (reference sequence). The CDR3 here is CASSLRDRYSPLHF. In DNA, the CDR3 is TGTGCCAGCAGCCTACGGGACAGGTATTCACCCCTCCACTTT.

This clonotype was counted at least ten times. The V gene is TRBV3-1, the J gene TRBJ2-5; 8 bases match TRBD2. The CDR3 consists of 15 residues. With 2 bases clipped from V and 4 bases from J, the junction kept 6 bases outside the gene matches. Germline-derived CDR1 and CDR2 are LGHDT and YNNKEL (reference sequence). CDR3 nucleotide sequence: TGTGCCAGCAGCCAACCGGGGGGGCCCACAGAGACCCAGTACTTC. Protein: CASSQPGGPTETQYF.

The chain carries TRBV10-3 and TRBJ1-2; TRBD1 might be the D (6 bases). CDR1 and CDR2 (germline): ENHRY, SYGVKD. CDR3 length: 14 amino acids. Between the trimmed V and J ends, which lost 2 bases and 2 bases, there was a span of 9 bases. The chain's CDR3 is CAISEAGANYGYTF. The CDR3 DNA follows: TGTGCCATCAGTGAGGCAGGGGCAAACTATGGCTACACCTTC.

The DNA for the CDR3 is TGTGCCAGCAGCCCCCTCGGACAGGGAAGCATTCAGTACTTC. It translates to CASSPLGQGSIQYF. The V and J genes are TRBV7-3 and TRBJ2-4; 8 bases line up with TRBD1. This CDR3 spans 14 amino acids. CDR1 is SGHTA and CDR2 is FQGTGA in the germline V gene. V gave up 5 bases and J gave up 9 bases; unmatched junction bases: 9.

In this sample, this clonotype turned up a few times. The V call is TRBV7-9, the J call TRBJ1-4; the D is unclear. Trimming shortened V by 1 base and J by 10 bases, and 10 bases separated the two germline ends. The CDR3 runs to 13 residues. Germline values: CDR1 SEHNR, CDR2 FQNEAQ (reference sequence). The CDR3 region has the DNA TGTGCCAGCAGCTTAGAAGGGAGCGGAAAACTGTTTTTT. Protein: CASSLEGSGKLFF. Based on the CDR3 plus reference TRBV7-9 and TRBJ1-4, the full variable domain is DTGVSQNPRHKITKRGQNVTFRCDPISEHNRLYWYRQTLGQGPEFLTYFQNEAQLEKSRLLSDRFSAERPKGSFSTLEIQRTEQGDSAMYLCASSLEGSGKLFFGSGTQLSVL.

This clonotype appeared a few times. The rearrangement joins TRBV12-5 to TRBJ1-3; weak D call: TRBD1 (6 bases). The germline V gene encodes CDR1 LGHNT and CDR2 FRNRAP. V gave up 2 bases and J gave up 1 base, with 24 bases separating them. The CDR3 is made up of 20 amino acids. The CDR3 here is CASGLIIGGGRRYSGNTIYF. The CDR3 bases are TGTGCTAGTGGTTTGATTATCGGGGGCGGCAGGAGGTATTCTGGAAACACCATATATTTT.

This clonotype was seen more than once but under ten times. The rearrangement uses TRBV7-8 and TRBJ1-2; D possibly corresponds to TRBD1 (5 bases). V lost 5 bases and J 1 base, leaving 8 bases between the germline ends. Germline V CDR1 and CDR2: SGHVS, FQNEAQ. This CDR3 spans 13 amino acids. Here the CDR3 DNA reads TGTGCCAGCAGCGCAGACAGTAACTATGGCTACACCTTC. It specifies CASSADSNYGYTF.

V and J are TRBV5-4 and TRBJ2-5; 7 nucleotides match TRBD1. Germline CDR1 SGHNT, CDR2 YYREEE (reference sequence). The CDR3 contains 15 residues. After removal of 0 bases from V and 5 bases from J, the junction contained 7 bases not matched to a gene. The CDR3 sequence: CASSLEGARKETQYF. The CDR3, as DNA: TGTGCCAGCAGCTTGGAGGGGGCCCGGAAGGAGACCCAGTACTTC.

This clonotype has only a few counts. J is TRBJ1-2 and V is TRBV7-9, with TRBD1 matching 8 bases. The germline gives CDR1 SEHNR, CDR2 FQNEAQ (reference sequence). V was clipped by 4 bases and J by 8 bases; unmatched bases: 9. The CDR3 contains 14 residues. CDR3 DNA: TGTGCCAGCAGCTCCGGGGACAGGACACACGGCTACACCTTC. As protein: CASSSGDRTHGYTF. The entire variable domain, with the rest obtained from reference TRBV7-9 and TRBJ1-2, is as follows: DTGVSQNPRHKITKRGQNVTFRCDPISEHNRLYWYRQTLGQGPEFLTYFQNEAQLEKSRLLSDRFSAERPKGSFSTLEIQRTEQGDSAMYLCASSSGDRTHGYTFGSGTRLTVV.

This clonotype was seen only a few times. The chain recombines TRBV27 with TRBJ2-3; D perhaps matches TRBD2 (6 bases). CDR1 is MNHEY, CDR2 SMNVEV, per germline (reference sequence). The V and J ends lost 0 bases and 4 bases respectively, with 17 bases between them. CDR3 length: 17 residues. This CDR3 is CASSLSALWGEADTQYF. In DNA, the CDR3 is TGTGCCAGCAGTTTATCCGCTTTATGGGGGGAAGCAGATACGCAGTATTTT.

This rearrangement joins TRBV4-1 to TRBJ2-6; 7 nucleotides align to TRBD1. This CDR3 has 15 amino acids. V was pared by 6 bases and J by 4 bases, with 6 bases of the junction left unmatched. The germline gives CDR1 MGHRA, CDR2 YSYEKL. CDR3 nucleotides: TGCGCCAGCAGGGACACAGGGGCGGGGGCCAACGTCCTGACTTTC. It codes for CASRDTGAGANVLTF.

The gene calls are TRBV15 and TRBJ2-1; D possibly corresponds to TRBD2 (5 bases). This CDR3 is built from 16 residues. V lost 0 bases, J lost 6 bases, and 15 bases lay in between. The germline V gene encodes CDR1 LNHNV and CDR2 YYDKDF (reference sequence). The CDR3 region is CATSRERGPRGNEQFF. In DNA, the CDR3 is TGTGCCACCAGCAGAGAAAGAGGGCCTCGGGGCAATGAGCAGTTCTTC.